A single TCR beta chain is shown here with its context. The data were taken from a study of tumor-infiltrating lymphocytes in oesophageal squamous cell carcinoma. Germline V gene lookup returns CDR1 MNHEY and CDR2 SVGEGT. Trimming pared 4 bases from V and 0 bases from J, leaving 10 bases between. CDR3 length: 15 residues. TCRdb independently ran MiXCR on the PCR reads; one entry per CDR3 protein. Found here are 17,000 or so distinct CDR3 sequences, about 50% of them singletons; the top ten hold roughly 45%. This TCR derives from a female donor with esophageal squamous cell carcinoma. The rearrangement uses TRBV6-2 or TRBV6-3 and TRBJ2-1, with D possibly being TRBD1 (5 bases). The specimen was normal esophageal tissue next to the tumor. In DNA form, the CDR3 reads TGTGCCAGCAGTTCAGACAGACTCTCCTACAATGAGCAGTTCTTC. This sequence encodes CASSSDRLSYNEQFF.